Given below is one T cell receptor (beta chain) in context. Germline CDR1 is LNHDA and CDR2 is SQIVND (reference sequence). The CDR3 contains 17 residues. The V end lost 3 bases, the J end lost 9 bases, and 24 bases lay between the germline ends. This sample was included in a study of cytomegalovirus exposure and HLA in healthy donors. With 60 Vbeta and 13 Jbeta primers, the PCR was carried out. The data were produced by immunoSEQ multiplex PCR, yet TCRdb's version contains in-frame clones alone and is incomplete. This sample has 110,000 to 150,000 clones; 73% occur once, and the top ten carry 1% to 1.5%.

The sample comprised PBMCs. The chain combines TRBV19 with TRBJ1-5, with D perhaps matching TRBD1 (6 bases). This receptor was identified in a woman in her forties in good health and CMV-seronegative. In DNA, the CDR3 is TGTGCCAGTAGTATCACCCCCGATTTACAGGGAAACGGGCCCCAGCATTTT. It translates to CASSITPDLQGNGPQHF.